This TCR beta chain was retrieved from a study of identical twins. Broader study findings: Partly confounded zero-insertion analyses could result from invariant MAIT and iNKT cells. For cord blood, abundant beta clonotypes had fewer insertions, unlike memory repertoires, which showed none.

In the case of this clonotype: The target antigen is unknown.

TCRdb called the 5' RACE reads again in MiXCR, with one record for every CDR3 protein. This table holds roughly 250,000 distinct CDR3 sequences, roughly 7% found once. Trimming took 0 bases from V and 0 from J; bases not matched to a gene: 6. The CDR3 runs 18 residues. Germline V CDR1 and CDR2: MGHRA, YSYEKL. This sample also appeared in a second study, on yellow fever vaccine responses in identical twins.

The chain has TRBV4-1 and TRBJ2-2, with 8 bases identical to TRBD1. Sequencing was done on a sample of memory (CD45RO+) T cells sorted from blood. The sequence was obtained from a young woman in good health. The CDR3 loop is CASSQDTGQVTNTGELFF. The CDR3 nucleotides are TGCGCCAGCAGCCAAGATACGGGACAGGTCACGAACACCGGGGAGCTGTTTTTT.